This T cell receptor (beta chain) is drawn from a study of immune heterogeneity within non-small cell lung tumors. The TCR beta CDR3 region underwent multiplex PCR amplification with 32 V and 13 J primers. TCRdb called the multiplex PCR reads again in MiXCR, with one record for every CDR3 protein. The data hold fewer than 11,000 distinct CDR3 sequences, with more than 25% observed a single time. The CDR3 is 14 residues long. J lost 5 bases, V lost 5 bases, and 6 bases had no gene match. In germline, CDR1 is SGHAT, CDR2 FQNNGV. The authors used about 600 ng of bulk tumor genomic DNA per sample as template. Biopsies, several per primary tumor and spaced far apart, were collected during surgery. Undergoing curative surgery were patients whose non-small cell lung cancer was untreated and newly diagnosed.

The J gene is TRBJ2-5, the V gene TRBV11-2; 9 bases fit TRBD1. What was sequenced was lung tumor tissue. The sequence was collected from a woman in her forties or fifties with non-small cell lung cancer. CDR3 nucleotide sequence: TGTGCCAGCAGCGGGGGGACAGGGATGGAGACCCAGTACTTC. Translated: CASSGGTGMETQYF. Filled out from reference TRBV11-2 and TRBJ2-5, the complete variable domain reads EAGVAQSPRYKIIEKRQSVAFWCNPISGHATLYWYQQILGQGPKLLIQFQNNGVVDDSQLPKDRFSAERLKGVDSTLKIQPAKLEDSAVYLCASSGGTGMETQYFGPGTRLLVL.